These 5 T cell receptor beta chains share one sample of origin, sequenced in a study of CD4+ T cells in melanoma. Only in-frame clones appear in the TCRdb table, and some are missing; sequencing was by immunoSEQ multiplex PCR. The table lists 17,000 or so clones, 81% of them singletons. The sequenced material came from cells from a culture (not recorded whether cultured in vitro). These receptor sequences come from a human donor with melanoma.

This chain connects TRBV7-2 to TRBJ1-5, with 11 nucleotides matching TRBD1. The trim removed 6 bases at V and 6 bases at J, leaving 7 bases unmatched. There are 15 residues in the CDR3. CDR1 is SGHTA and CDR2 is FQGNSA in the germline V gene. This chain's CDR3 is CASSTPDRGRQPQHF. The CDR3 coding sequence is TGTGCCAGCAGTACCCCGGACAGGGGGCGTCAGCCCCAGCATTTT.

The chain employs TRBV6-1 and TRBJ1-3, with D hard to call. This CDR3 region has 14 residues. V was shortened by 6 bases and J by 7 bases, with 16 bases between the two germline ends. The germline CDR1 and CDR2 sequences are MNHNS and SASEGT. In nucleotides, the CDR3 is TGTGCCAGCAGCCTCCCCGGAGGCGACAACACCATATATTTT. Its protein is CASSLPGGDNTIYF.

The chain recombines TRBV10-3 with TRBJ1-2, with D perhaps matching TRBD1 (6 bases). Trimming took off 5 bases at V and 4 bases at J, with 17 bases between the two ends. Germline lookup yields CDR1 ENHRY and CDR2 SYGVKD. The CDR3 totals 15 residues. Written as DNA, the CDR3 is TGTGCCATCAGTAGCGGCCTACAGGGCCCCTATGGCTACACCTTC. Protein product: CAISSGLQGPYGYTF.

This clone was detected only once. The rearrangement uses TRBV9 and TRBJ2-4, with TRBD2 identical over 11 bases. The CDR3 is 16 residues long. J was trimmed by 6 bases and V by 4 bases; bases with no gene match: 9. Germline CDR1 is SGDLS and CDR2 is YYNGEE. CDR3 region: CASSPRLAGSGNIQYF. The CDR3 nucleotides are TGTGCCAGCAGCCCCCGACTAGCGGGGTCGGGAAACATTCAGTACTTC.

The rearrangement links TRBV19 to TRBJ1-2; D not resolved. The CDR3 loop spans 16 amino acids. Germline-derived CDR1 and CDR2 are LNHDA and SQIVND (reference sequence). Trimming left V 4 bases short and J 2 bases short, with 17 bases between. The CDR3 nucleotides are TGTGCCAGTAGTAGGACTGGACTCTATACAAACTATGGCTACACCTTC. Its protein is CASSRTGLYTNYGYTF.